The 24 T cell receptor beta chains below were found in one sample sequenced in a study of lymphopenia after photon versus proton radiotherapy. The table came from immunoSEQ multiplex PCR; TCRdb's copy has only in-frame clones and leaves some out. This table has about 40,000 clones, around 83% appearing once. Source: peripheral blood, taken from a patient treated with proton-based radiotherapy. The receptors come from a woman in her 70s with pancreatic cancer. Some clones in this sample may be carry-over from other donors' samples.

In this sample, this clone turned up a few times. The DNA for the CDR3 is TGTGCCAGCAGAGCAAACAGGGGACTCGGCACAGATACGCAGTATTTT. Protein sequence: CASRANRGLGTDTQYF. The chain links TRBV27 to TRBJ2-3, with a possible D match to TRBD1 (7 bases). Trimming removed 6 bases at V and 1 base at J, with 17 bases between. Germline V gene lookup returns CDR1 MNHEY and CDR2 SMNVEV (reference sequence). The CDR3 spans 16 residues.

J is TRBJ2-7 and V is TRBV5-6, with unresolved D. CDR1 SGHDT and CDR2 YYEEEE come from the germline V gene. The CDR3 contains 12 residues. Trimming removed 1 base from V and 11 bases from J, with 13 bases in between. This chain's CDR3 is CASSLSAEKEYF. In DNA form, the CDR3 reads TGTGCCAGCAGCTTGAGCGCGGAGAAGGAGTACTTC. Looking up the rest from reference TRBV5-6 and TRBJ2-7 gives the full variable domain: DAGVTQSPTHLIKTRGQQVTLRCSPKSGHDTVSWYQQALGQGPQFIFQYYEEEERQRGNFPDRFSGHQFPNYSSELNVNALLLGDSALYLCASSLSAEKEYFGPGTRLTVT.

The chain is built from TRBV28 and TRBJ1-2; 8 positions match TRBD1. V dropped 6 bases and J dropped 7; count of bases not matched to a gene: 10. The germline V gene has CDR1 MDHEN and CDR2 SYDVKM. CDR3 length: 14 residues. The CDR3 is CASRRPGGRGGYTF. The CDR3 DNA follows: TGTGCCAGCAGGCGGCCAGGGGGCCGGGGTGGCTACACCTTC.

This clone came up a few times. The chain is built from TRBV2 and TRBJ2-7; D might be TRBD1 (6 bases). Per germline, CDR1 SNHLY and CDR2 FYNNEI. The CDR3 sequence is 12 residues long. Between the trimmed V and J ends, which lost 4 bases and 7 bases, there was a span of 11 bases. Written as DNA, the CDR3 is TGTGCCAGCAGTGGCTGGGGGCAAGAGCAGTACTTC. Its translation: CASSGWGQEQYF.

The CDR3 reads CATSRSAGRGGNTIYF. DNA of the CDR3: TGTGCCACCAGCAGAAGCGCAGGTCGAGGAGGAAACACCATATATTTT. The chain has TRBV15 and TRBJ1-3; D call uncertain. Germline V gene data show CDR1 as LNHNV and CDR2 as YYDKDF (reference sequence). V shed 2 bases and J shed 4 bases, with 15 bases lying between them. The length of the CDR3 is 16 residues.

The CDR3 loop is CASSEEGHGYTF. The DNA for the CDR3 is TGCGCCAGCAGTGAGGAAGGGCATGGCTACACCTTC. The chain carries TRBV10-1 and TRBJ1-2; D gene uncertain. The V end lost 2 bases, the J end lost 6 bases, and 7 bases lay between the germline ends. The length of the CDR3 is 12 residues. Germline CDR1 and CDR2: WNHNN and SYGVQD (reference sequence).

J is TRBJ1-6 and V is TRBV2; 9 bases map to TRBD1. Germline V gene lookup returns CDR1 SNHLY and CDR2 FYNNEI. The CDR3 runs to 15 residues. With V trimmed by 7 bases and J by 7 bases, 8 bases remained unmatched. The CDR3, as DNA: TGTGCCAGCACCCACAGGGGGCCGATAAATTCACCCCTCCACTTT. This translates into CASTHRGPINSPLHF.

This sequence joins TRBV7-2 and TRBJ2-7; 7 bases fit TRBD2. Germline CDR1 and CDR2: SGHTA and FQGNSA. The J segment lost 2 bases and the V segment lost 1 base, leaving 5 bases of the junction unmatched. The CDR3 loop spans 15 amino acids. CDR3 coding DNA: TGTGCCAGCAGCTTAGAAGCGGGGATAACCTACGAGCAGTACTTC. It translates to CASSLEAGITYEQYF.

J is TRBJ1-1 and V is TRBV19; D ambiguous. The CDR3 consists of 12 residues. Trimming cost V 3 bases and J 0 bases, with 2 bases left between them. Germline loops: CDR1 LNHDA, CDR2 SQIVND (reference sequence). The CDR3 bases are TGTGCCAGTAGTATCGTGAACACTGAAGCTTTCTTT. Protein: CASSIVNTEAFF.

CDR3 in amino acids: CASSYSNWENTEAFF. The CDR3 DNA reads TGTGCCAGCAGTTACTCGAACTGGGAGAACACTGAAGCTTTCTTT. The J gene is TRBJ1-1, the V gene TRBV6-6; D gene unclear. CDR1 and CDR2 from the germline V gene are MNHNY and SVGAGI (reference sequence). The CDR3 spans 15 residues. V lost 0 bases to trimming and J lost 1 base, with 9 bases between them.

The chain has TRBV4-2 and TRBJ2-3; 9 nucleotides align to TRBD2. Germline loops: CDR1 LGHNA, CDR2 YNFKEQ. The CDR3 runs to 17 residues. J gave up 2 bases and V 3 bases, and 9 bases lay outside the gene matches. CDR3 DNA: TGTGCCAGCAGCCATTTGACTAGCGGAAACCCCACAGATACGCAGTATTTT. Its protein product is CASSHLTSGNPTDTQYF.

This clone was picked up one time. This chain connects TRBV5-4 to TRBJ2-7, with TRBD2 as a possible D gene (6 bases). Deletions cut 1 base from V and 3 bases from J, with 11 bases between. CDR3 length: 14 residues. The germline CDR1 and CDR2 sequences are SGHNT and YYREEE (reference sequence). The CDR3 DNA reads TGTGCCAGCAGCTTGACTAGCAGGATCTACGAGCAGTACTTC. Translating it yields CASSLTSRIYEQYF.

The gene calls are TRBV27 and TRBJ2-2; TRBD2 matches at 10 bases. This CDR3 is built from 16 residues. CDR1 is MNHEY, CDR2 SMNVEV, per germline (reference sequence). The trim removed 5 bases at V and 0 bases at J, leaving 3 bases unmatched. CDR3 DNA sequence: TGTGCCAGCAGTACTCTAGCGGGAGCGAACACCGGGGAGCTGTTTTTT. It specifies CASSTLAGANTGELFF.

The genes are TRBV4-2 and TRBJ2-2; D is possibly TRBD1 (6 bases). Trimming shortened V by 0 bases and J by 4 bases, and 9 bases separated the two germline ends. This CDR3 spans 15 amino acids. Germline CDR1 reads LGHNA; CDR2 reads YNFKEQ. The CDR3 spells CASSQDPGATGELFF. CDR3 nucleotides: TGTGCCAGCAGCCAAGATCCAGGGGCCACCGGGGAGCTGTTTTTT.

The rearrangement uses TRBV6-5 and TRBJ2-6, with D hard to call. Germline V gene sequence: CDR1 MNHEY, CDR2 SVGAGI. Trimming cost V 2 bases and J 0 bases, with 8 bases left between them. This CDR3 region has 16 residues. CDR3 sequence (DNA): TGTGCCAGCAGTTACAGGCCCCCCTCTGGGGCCAACGTCCTGACTTTC. Encoded protein: CASSYRPPSGANVLTF.

The chain combines TRBV25-1 with TRBJ2-2; D remains ambiguous. There are 14 residues in the CDR3. Germline V gene sequence: CDR1 MGHDK, CDR2 SYGVNS. Deletions cut 4 bases from V and 6 bases from J, with 12 bases between. Here the CDR3 DNA reads TGTGCCAGCAGTGGACACCTAATGGCCGGGGAGCTGTTTTTT. The encoded protein is CASSGHLMAGELFF.

The gene calls are TRBV28 and TRBJ1-4; D possibly corresponds to TRBD1 (6 bases). Germline CDR1 reads MDHEN; CDR2 reads SYDVKM. This CDR3 spans 15 amino acids. Deletions cut 2 bases from V and 7 bases from J, with 14 bases between. CDR3 bases: TGTGCCAGCAGTTTAGTGGGGGCAGAAGGTGAAAAACTGTTTTTT. Its protein is CASSLVGAEGEKLFF.

This clone was observed once. This CDR3 is CAWSYIQGSGGNTIYF. The CDR3 nucleotides read TGTGCCTGGAGTTATATACAGGGGTCGGGTGGAAACACCATATATTTT. The genes are TRBV30 and TRBJ1-3; TRBD1 aligns across 7 bases. This CDR3 contains 16 residues. From germline, CDR1 is GTSNPN and CDR2 SVGIG (reference sequence). The V gene end was trimmed by 2 bases and the J gene end by 3 bases; junction bases not matched to a gene: 10. The complete variable domain, with remaining parts taken from reference TRBV30 and TRBJ1-3, reads SQTIHQWPATLVQPVGSPLSLECTVEGTSNPNLYWYRQAAGRGLQLLFYSVGIGQISSEVPQNLSASRPQDRQFILSSKKLLLSDSGFYLCAWSYIQGSGGNTIYFGEGSWLTVV.

The V gene is TRBV6-1, the J gene TRBJ1-5, with TRBD1 matching 7 bases. V lost 4 bases to trimming and J lost 3 bases; unmatched junction nucleotides: 12. CDR3 size: 17 residues. Per the germline V gene, CDR1 is MNHNS and CDR2 is SASEGT. The CDR3 DNA reads TGTGCCAGCAGTGTTCAGGGGGGCCTCGTGTTCAATCAGCCCCAGCATTTT. Its translation: CASSVQGGLVFNQPQHF.

The rearrangement uses TRBV7-2 and TRBJ1-6; D not certain. The CDR3 spans 15 residues. V lost 4 bases and J 7 bases, leaving 14 bases between the germline ends. The V gene's germline CDR1 is SGHTA and CDR2 FQGNSA. CDR3 protein: CASSSGQAGNSPLHF. The CDR3 nucleotides are TGTGCCAGCAGCTCAGGCCAGGCCGGCAATTCACCCCTCCACTTT.

The J gene is TRBJ2-3, the V gene TRBV9, with no clear D. This CDR3 is built from 15 residues. Deletions cut 0 bases from V and 0 bases from J, with 8 bases between. Looked up from germline, CDR1 is SGDLS and CDR2 is YYNGEE. CDR3: CASSVGVRSTDTQYF. CDR3 sequence (DNA): TGTGCCAGCAGCGTAGGCGTCCGTAGCACAGATACGCAGTATTTT.

Only one count was recorded for this clone. As DNA, the CDR3 is TGTGCCAGCAGTGAAGCCTGGACTAGCGGGAGTACAGATACGCAGTATTTT. Its translation is CASSEAWTSGSTDTQYF. The rearrangement uses TRBV6-1 and TRBJ2-3; 13 bases map to TRBD2. V was clipped by 0 bases and J by 3 bases; unmatched bases: 3. The CDR3 length is 17 residues. CDR1 is MNHNS and CDR2 is SASEGT in the germline V gene.

This chain uses TRBV5-1 with TRBJ2-3; 7 nucleotides match TRBD1. This CDR3 spans 16 amino acids. V shed 4 bases and J 2 bases; nucleotides not matched to a gene: 10. Germline V gene sequence: CDR1 SGHRS, CDR2 YFSETQ. The DNA of the CDR3 is TGCGCCAGCAGCCAAGGACAGGAAAGGGTCACAGATACGCAGTATTTT. Its protein product is CASSQGQERVTDTQYF.

This rearrangement joins TRBV11-2 to TRBJ1-2; D not certain. CDR3 length: 13 amino acids. Trimming removed 5 bases at V and 8 bases at J, with 15 bases between. Germline V CDR1 and CDR2: SGHAT, FQNNGV. In DNA form, the CDR3 reads TGTGCCAGCAGCCCCCGTAGGGAAGGAGGCTACACCTTC. Residues: CASSPRREGGYTF.